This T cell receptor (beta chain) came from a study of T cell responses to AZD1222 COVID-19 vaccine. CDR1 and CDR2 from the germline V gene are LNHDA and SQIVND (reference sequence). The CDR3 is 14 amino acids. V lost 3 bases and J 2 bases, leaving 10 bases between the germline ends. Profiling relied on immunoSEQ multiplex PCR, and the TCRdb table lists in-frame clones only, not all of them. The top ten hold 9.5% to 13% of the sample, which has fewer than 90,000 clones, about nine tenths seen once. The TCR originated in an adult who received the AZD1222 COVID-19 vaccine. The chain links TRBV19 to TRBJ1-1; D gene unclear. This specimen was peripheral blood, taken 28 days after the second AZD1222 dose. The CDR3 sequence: CASSMQGINTEAFF. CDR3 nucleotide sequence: TGTGCCAGTAGTATGCAAGGAATCAACACTGAAGCTTTCTTT.